Listed below are T cell receptor beta chains from one sample, sequenced in a study of blood T cells in healthy people across ages. MiXCR, applied by TCRdb to the 5' RACE reads, yields one record per CDR3 protein. Among 1,500,000 or so distinct CDR3 sequences, around 59% were seen once, and the ten largest hold 6.5% to 8.5%. The specimen was blood. The receptors were gathered from a man younger than 30 in good health. The CDR3 runs from the conserved cysteine through the conserved F or W. Each record gives: J gene, V gene, D gene, clone size, CDR3 length, CDR3 DNA, CDR3 protein. D genes are given only for firm matches. The size entry is marked missing in some rows and otherwise reads once, few, many or a size class.

j_gene: TRBJ2-7
v_gene: TRBV20-1
d_gene: TRBD2
abundance: few
len: 16
CDR3nt: TGCAGTGCTAGAGATCCCGCAGCGGGGAATAACTACGAGCAGTACTTC
CDR3aa: CSARDPAAGNNYEQYF

j_gene: TRBJ2-3
v_gene: TRBV14
d_gene: NA
abundance: NA
len: 14
CDR3nt: TGTGCCAGCAGCCAAGACCCAGGTCCTAATACGCAGTATTTT
CDR3aa: CASSQDPGPNTQYF

j_gene: TRBJ2-1
v_gene: TRBV7-9
d_gene: TRBD2
abundance: NA
len: 16
CDR3nt: TGTGCCAGCAGCCAAACCGGCGGGGGGGCCTACAATGAGCAGTTCTTC
CDR3aa: CASSQTGGGAYNEQFF

j_gene: TRBJ1-4
v_gene: TRBV4-2
d_gene: NA
abundance: NA
len: 16
CDR3nt: TGTGCCAGCAGCCAATCTCCCGGGCAGTCAAATGAAAAACTGTTTTTT
CDR3aa: CASSQSPGQSNEKLFF

j_gene: TRBJ2-7
v_gene: TRBV10-3
d_gene: NA
abundance: NA
len: 13
CDR3nt: TGTGCCATCAGTGAGTTAGTCGGGGCCGAGCAGTACTTC
CDR3aa: CAISELVGAEQYF

j_gene: TRBJ2-7
v_gene: TRBV11-2
d_gene: TRBD2
abundance: few
len: 16
CDR3nt: TGTGCCAGCAGCCCCAGGCGGGCTAGCGGCTTCTACGAGCAGTACTTC
CDR3aa: CASSPRRASGFYEQYF

j_gene: TRBJ2-1
v_gene: TRBV27
d_gene: TRBD2
abundance: NA
len: 15
CDR3nt: TGTGCCAGCAGTTGGGCTAGCGGGGGGTACAATGAGCAGTTCTTC
CDR3aa: CASSWASGGYNEQFF

j_gene: TRBJ2-1
v_gene: TRBV20-1
d_gene: TRBD2
abundance: NA
len: 14
CDR3nt: TGCAGTGCTAGAAGCGGGACTAGCGGCAATGAGCAGTTCTTC
CDR3aa: CSARSGTSGNEQFF

j_gene: TRBJ1-5
v_gene: TRBV28
d_gene: NA
abundance: NA
len: 12
CDR3nt: TGTGCCATCCGGGCCGACAATCAGCCCCGGCATTTT
CDR3aa: CAIRADNQPRHF

j_gene: TRBJ2-1
v_gene: TRBV12-3/TRBV12-4
d_gene: NA
abundance: few
len: 13
CDR3nt: TGTGCCAGCAGCTCGCCGAATTACAATGAGCAGTTCTTC
CDR3aa: CASSSPNYNEQFF

j_gene: TRBJ2-3
v_gene: TRBV5-1
d_gene: NA
abundance: NA
len: 15
CDR3nt: TGCGCCAGCAGCTGGAAGGGGAGCCTCACAGATACGCAGTATTTT
CDR3aa: CASSWKGSLTDTQYF

j_gene: TRBJ2-7
v_gene: TRBV19
d_gene: NA
abundance: NA
len: 13
CDR3nt: TGTGCCAGTAGTATTCAGGCTAACTACGAGCAGTACTTC
CDR3aa: CASSIQANYEQYF

j_gene: TRBJ2-6
v_gene: TRBV30
d_gene: NA
abundance: few
len: 16
CDR3nt: TGTGCCTGGGAACGTCGGGGGTTCTCTGGGGCCAACGTCCTGACTTTC
CDR3aa: CAWERRGFSGANVLTF

j_gene: TRBJ2-5
v_gene: TRBV4-3
d_gene: TRBD2
abundance: few
len: 16
CDR3nt: TGCGCCAGCAGCCAAGAGGCTAGCGGGGTTCAAGAGACCCAGTACTTC
CDR3aa: CASSQEASGVQETQYF

j_gene: TRBJ2-7
v_gene: TRBV12-3/TRBV12-4
d_gene: TRBD1
abundance: NA
len: 13
CDR3nt: TGTGCCAGCAGTCCTGGGACAGTTGGCGAGCAGTACTTC
CDR3aa: CASSPGTVGEQYF

j_gene: TRBJ2-7
v_gene: TRBV3-1
d_gene: NA
abundance: NA
len: 17
CDR3nt: TGTGCCAACAGCCAAGAGTCGGGTAGCGACAGCTCCTACGAGCAGTACTTC
CDR3aa: CANSQESGSDSSYEQYF

j_gene: TRBJ2-7
v_gene: TRBV12-3/TRBV12-4
d_gene: NA
abundance: NA
len: 14
CDR3nt: TGTGCCAGCAGTCCCGGGACCCCAGGTGACGAGCAGTACTTC
CDR3aa: CASSPGTPGDEQYF

j_gene: TRBJ2-1
v_gene: TRBV4-1
d_gene: TRBD2
abundance: NA
len: 18
CDR3nt: TGCGCCAGCAGCCAAGAAATAGCGGGCAGTCTCTCCTACAATGAGCAGTTCTTC
CDR3aa: CASSQEIAGSLSYNEQFF

j_gene: TRBJ1-6
v_gene: TRBV6-2/TRBV6-3
d_gene: NA
abundance: NA
len: 13
CDR3nt: TGTGCCGGCAGTGCAATTTATAATTCACCCCTCCACTTT
CDR3aa: CAGSAIYNSPLHF

j_gene: TRBJ2-1
v_gene: TRBV5-5
d_gene: TRBD1
abundance: NA
len: 16
CDR3nt: TGTGCCAGCAGCTTGGCCGGGACAGGGGGAAAGAATGAGCAGTTCTTC
CDR3aa: CASSLAGTGGKNEQFF

j_gene: TRBJ2-5
v_gene: TRBV23-1
d_gene: NA
abundance: NA
len: 16
CDR3nt: TGCGCCAGCAGTCAGGGACAAGGGATTGCCTGGGGGACCCAGTACTTC
CDR3aa: CASSQGQGIAWGTQYF

j_gene: TRBJ2-7
v_gene: TRBV15
d_gene: NA
abundance: few
len: 14
CDR3nt: TGTGCCACCAGCAGAGTTTCAGGGGATCTCGAGCAGTACTTC
CDR3aa: CATSRVSGDLEQYF

j_gene: TRBJ2-5
v_gene: TRBV3-1
d_gene: NA
abundance: NA
len: 17
CDR3nt: TGTGCCAGCAGCCCCTCCGAAGAGACGAATCCAGGAGAGACCCAGTACTTC
CDR3aa: CASSPSEETNPGETQYF

j_gene: TRBJ1-1
v_gene: TRBV7-8
d_gene: NA
abundance: NA
len: 14
CDR3nt: TGTGCCAGCAGCTTAGCAGGTAAAAACACTGAAGCTTTCTTT
CDR3aa: CASSLAGKNTEAFF

j_gene: TRBJ2-7
v_gene: TRBV2
d_gene: TRBD2
abundance: NA
len: 17
CDR3nt: TGTGCCAGCAGTGGGGGATTGACTAGCGGGAGAGTCTACGAGCAGTACTTC
CDR3aa: CASSGGLTSGRVYEQYF

j_gene: TRBJ1-5
v_gene: TRBV20-1
d_gene: NA
abundance: NA
len: 20
CDR3nt: TGCAGTGCTAGAGTGGAGTCAAAAGTTGCTGGGCCGGCTAGCAATCAGCCCCAGCATTTT
CDR3aa: CSARVESKVAGPASNQPQHF

j_gene: TRBJ2-4
v_gene: TRBV13
d_gene: NA
abundance: NA
len: 8
CDR3nt: TGTGCCAGCAGGCATGAGTACTTC
CDR3aa: CASRHEYF

j_gene: TRBJ1-5
v_gene: TRBV25-1
d_gene: TRBD1
abundance: NA
len: 15
CDR3nt: TGTGCCAGCAGTGAATCAGGGGGGGGCAATCAGCCCCAGCATTTT
CDR3aa: CASSESGGGNQPQHF

j_gene: TRBJ2-5
v_gene: TRBV13
d_gene: NA
abundance: NA
len: 15
CDR3nt: TGTGCCAGCAGCTTCTACCTTCGGGGTGGGGAGACCCAGTACTTC
CDR3aa: CASSFYLRGGETQYF

j_gene: TRBJ2-3
v_gene: TRBV15
d_gene: NA
abundance: few
len: 15
CDR3nt: TGTGCCACCAGCAGAGAACAGGGAAGCACAGATACGCAGTATTTT
CDR3aa: CATSREQGSTDTQYF

j_gene: TRBJ2-7
v_gene: TRBV11-2
d_gene: TRBD2
abundance: NA
len: 17
CDR3nt: TGTGCCAGCAGCCTTCTGGGACTAGCGGGGAGCTCCTACGAGCAGTACTTC
CDR3aa: CASSLLGLAGSSYEQYF

j_gene: TRBJ2-1
v_gene: TRBV27
d_gene: TRBD2
abundance: NA
len: 14
CDR3nt: TGTGCCAGCGGCTGGACTAGCGGGGTTAATGAGCAGTTCTTC
CDR3aa: CASGWTSGVNEQFF

j_gene: TRBJ2-7
v_gene: TRBV12-5
d_gene: TRBD1
abundance: NA
len: 14
CDR3nt: TGTGCTAGTGCCCCTCCGGACAGGGTCAACGAGCAGTACTTC
CDR3aa: CASAPPDRVNEQYF

j_gene: TRBJ1-6
v_gene: TRBV6-6
d_gene: NA
abundance: NA
len: 13
CDR3nt: TGTGCCAGCAGTCCAGGGCCCAATTCACCCCTCCACTTT
CDR3aa: CASSPGPNSPLHF

j_gene: TRBJ1-5
v_gene: TRBV4-1
d_gene: NA
abundance: NA
len: 15
CDR3nt: TGCGCCAGCAGCCAAGTGGTTGTGCTAAATCAGCCCCAGCATTTT
CDR3aa: CASSQVVVLNQPQHF